The 4 T cell receptor beta chains presented below share a single source sample, sequenced in a study of blood T cell repertoires in COVID-19 (TCRdb year 2020). Library preparation used the immunoSEQ multiplex PCR assay. TCRdb re-hosts the immuneACCESS table, in-frame sequences only. Its copies lack some clones; in the studies checked, an unresolved V gene accounts for under half of them, and the cause for the rest is not known. In this sample the table shows about 98,000 clones, about 85% of which occur a single time. The ten biggest clones cover roughly a tenth of the sample. Sequencing input: peripheral blood. These receptors were obtained from a woman aged 80 or older with acute or convalescent COVID-19.

V gene TRBV7-2 combines with J gene TRBJ1-1, with TRBD1 identical over 7 bases. Germline V lookup: CDR1 SGHTA, CDR2 FQGNSA. J gave up 4 bases and V 4 bases, and 12 bases lay outside the gene matches. This CDR3 contains 16 residues. CDR3 in DNA: TGTGCCAGCAGCTCCACAGGGGTAGGCGCGGGCACTGAAGCTTTCTTT. Translation gives CASSSTGVGAGTEAFF. Full variable domain (missing parts from reference TRBV7-2 and TRBJ1-1): GAGVSQSPSNKVTEKGKDVELRCDPISGHTALYWYRQSLGQGLEFLIYFQGNSAPDKSGLPSDRFSAERTGGSVSTLTIQRTQQEDSAVYLCASSSTGVGAGTEAFFGQGTRLTVV.

The chain links TRBV19 to TRBJ2-2; D possibly corresponds to TRBD1 (6 bases). V was shortened by 7 bases and J by 7 bases, with 10 bases between the two germline ends. The CDR3 has 12 residues. Germline V gene lookup returns CDR1 LNHDA and CDR2 SQIVND (reference sequence). In DNA form, the CDR3 reads TGTGCCAGTATACAGGGAAGCGGGGAGCTGTTTTTT. Encoded protein: CASIQGSGELFF.

This chain joins TRBV5-1 and TRBJ2-5; perhaps TRBD1 as D (6 bases). CDR3 length: 16 residues. Trimming removed 4 bases from V and 1 base from J, with 17 bases in between. The germline V gene has CDR1 SGHRS and CDR2 YFSETQ. This CDR3 is CASSRTGTNFQETQYF. DNA for the CDR3: TGCGCCAGCAGCCGTACCGGGACAAACTTCCAAGAGACCCAGTACTTC.

This chain links TRBV5-6 with TRBJ2-2; TRBD1 agrees at 7 bases. This CDR3 comprises 17 residues. Germline V CDR1 and CDR2: SGHDT, YYEEEE. J lost 0 bases, V lost 2 bases, and 7 bases had no gene match. CDR3 in DNA: TGTGCCAGCAGCTTCTTCTTTGACAGGGCGAACACCGGGGAGCTGTTTTTT. Amino acids: CASSFFFDRANTGELFF.